The clone carrying this TCR beta chain appeared a few times. A J-beta primer mix and a sample-barcoded 5' primer were used in a second PCR of about 6 to 12 cycles. TCRdb fed the 5' RACE reads into MiXCR, producing one record per CDR3 protein. The sample records more than 900,000 distinct CDR3 sequences, roughly 24% being singletons. These data are taken from a study of blood T cells in healthy people across ages. CDR3 length: 14 amino acids. Germline V lookup: CDR1 SNHLY, CDR2 FYNNEI. These records were also assigned to another study, of T cells of mothers and their children.

The V gene is TRBV2, the J gene TRBJ2-5; 8 positions match TRBD1. The better agreement between TRBJ2-7 and the DNA end casts doubt on the J call. This sequence was found in a girl aged 2 to 10 in good health. The sample consisted of blood. CDR3 loop: CASSEQGAPSEQYF. DNA of the CDR3: TGTGCCAGCAGTGAACAGGGGGCGCCCAGCGAGCAGTACTTC.